The 24 T cell receptor beta chains given below trace back to one sample, sequenced in a study of CD39 and CD103 CD8 tumor-infiltrating T cells. Sequencing used immunoSEQ multiplex PCR; TCRdb keeps in-frame clones, though not all of them. Here the sample spans around 1,300 clones, about 80% being singletons. The sample consisted of CD8+ T cells sorted from blood. Stated subset: total memory CD8 T cells (CD45RA-CCR7+/-) from blood or uninvolved lymph node. Receptors originate from a human donor with head and neck squamous cell carcinoma.

V and J are TRBV7-9 and TRBJ2-3, with D possibly being TRBD1 (6 bases). Germline CDR1 reads SEHNR; CDR2 reads FQNEAQ (reference sequence). There are 14 residues in the CDR3. Between the trimmed V and J ends, which lost 0 bases and 6 bases, there was a span of 10 bases. This CDR3 reads CASSLAYRADTQYF. As DNA, the CDR3 is TGTGCCAGCAGCTTAGCTTACAGGGCGGATACGCAGTATTTT.

The CDR3 spells CSVAGGGEEKLFF. The CDR3 coding sequence is TGCAGCGTCGCAGGGGGCGGGGAGGAAAAACTGTTTTTT. V and J are TRBV29-1 and TRBJ1-4; TRBD1 matches at 8 bases. The CDR3 is made up of 13 amino acids. Germline V gene lookup returns CDR1 SQVTM and CDR2 ANQGSEA. Losses at the gene ends were 6 bases for V and 8 bases for J; bases not matched to a gene: 8.

The chain links TRBV7-9 to TRBJ2-7, with D hard to call. Germline V lookup: CDR1 SEHNR, CDR2 FQNEAQ (reference sequence). Trimming took off 1 base at V and 2 bases at J, with 9 bases between the two ends. The CDR3 covers 14 residues. This chain's CDR3 is CASSLGTGPYEQYF. The CDR3 DNA reads TGTGCCAGCAGCTTAGGCACGGGTCCCTACGAGCAGTACTTC.

The chain couples TRBV30 to TRBJ2-5; no clear D gene. This CDR3 region has 14 residues. Germline assignment: CDR1 GTSNPN and CDR2 SVGIG (reference sequence). The CDR3 DNA reads TGTGTCCTGGAGTTGGATCACAGAGAAGAGACCCAGTACTTC. The encoded protein is CVLELDHREETQYF. The full variable domain, with the rest looked up from reference TRBV30 and TRBJ2-5, is SQTIHQWPATLVQPVGSPLSLECTVEGTSNPNLYWYRQAAGRGLQLLFYSVGIGQISSEVPQNLSASRPQDRQFILSSKKLLLSDSGFYLCVLELDHREETQYFGPGTRLLVL.

CDR3 bases: TGCGCCAGCAGCCAAGCCGCCTACTCAGGGGGCGAGCAGTTCTTC. Translated, it gives CASSQAAYSGGEQFF. The chain carries TRBV5-1 and TRBJ2-1, with 8 bases that match TRBD1. Germline CDR1 and CDR2: SGHRS and YFSETQ. This CDR3 is 15 amino acids long. V was clipped by 4 bases and J by 10 bases; unmatched bases: 13.

The chain recombines TRBV7-9 with TRBJ2-4; the D gene is possibly TRBD1 (8 bases). CDR1 is SEHNR and CDR2 is FQNEAQ in the germline V gene (reference sequence). Trimming shortened V by 4 bases and J by 6 bases, and 16 bases separated the two germline ends. The CDR3 consists of 15 residues. The CDR3 DNA reads TGTGCCAGCAGCTCCACGGACAGGGAGGGAAACATTCAGTACTTC. This codes for CASSSTDREGNIQYF.

The chain is built from TRBV7-7 and TRBJ2-1; D not certain. From germline, CDR1 is SSHAT and CDR2 FNYEAQ (reference sequence). V was trimmed by 1 base and J by 5 bases, leaving 9 bases between them. This CDR3 contains 14 residues. This CDR3 reads CASSLVPGDNEQFF. CDR3 bases: TGTGCCAGCAGCTTAGTTCCCGGAGACAATGAGCAGTTCTTC.

The gene calls are TRBV28 and TRBJ2-5; 8 nucleotides agree with TRBD1. V shed 6 bases and J 3 bases; nucleotides not matched to a gene: 9. The CDR3 covers 15 residues. The germline V gene encodes CDR1 MDHEN and CDR2 SYDVKM. This CDR3 reads CASSPYSGGEETQYF. The CDR3 region has the DNA TGTGCCAGCAGCCCTTACTCAGGGGGCGAAGAGACCCAGTACTTC.

The J gene is TRBJ1-4, the V gene TRBV6-5; the D is unclear. The CDR3 has 13 amino acids. The V end was cut by 0 bases, the J end by 6 bases, with 5 bases between. The V gene's germline CDR1 is MNHEY and CDR2 SVGAGI. CDR3 protein: CASSYSQYEKLFF. The CDR3 nucleotides read TGTGCCAGCAGTTACTCCCAATATGAAAAACTGTTTTTT.

The chain joins TRBV30 to TRBJ2-7, with a possible D match to TRBD1 (5 bases). CDR3 size: 12 residues. Germline values: CDR1 GTSNPN, CDR2 SVGIG (reference sequence). Deletions cut 5 bases from V and 7 bases from J, with 15 bases between. Here the CDR3 reads CAWAGPGREQYF. The CDR3 DNA sequence: TGTGCCTGGGCAGGGCCCGGAAGAGAGCAGTACTTC.

The V gene is TRBV4-3, the J gene TRBJ1-2; no clear D. Germline CDR1 and CDR2: LGHNA and YSLEER. This CDR3 has 16 residues. V was trimmed by 0 bases and J by 4 bases, leaving 15 bases between them. CDR3 in amino acids: CASSQDYRALGYGYTF. DNA for the CDR3: TGCGCCAGCAGCCAAGATTATAGGGCGTTGGGCTATGGCTACACCTTC.

V and J are TRBV29-1 and TRBJ1-1, with D maybe TRBD1 (5 bases). The V end lost 6 bases, the J end lost 10 bases, and 15 bases lay between the germline ends. Germline V CDR1 and CDR2: SQVTM, ANQGSEA. CDR3 length: 11 residues. In DNA, the CDR3 is TGCAGCGTGCTAACTAACGGGGGAGCTTTCTTT. This codes for CSVLTNGGAFF.

The rearrangement uses TRBV7-9 and TRBJ2-1, with 9 bases fitting TRBD1. Trimming at V came to 10 bases and at J to 3 bases, leaving 19 bases not matched to a gene. Germline CDR1 is SEHNR and CDR2 is FQNEAQ (reference sequence). The CDR3 consists of 18 residues. In nucleotides, the CDR3 is TGTGCCACCGCCTACGGGACAGGGAGAAGAGGGGGCTACAATGAGCAGTTCTTC. Encoded protein: CATAYGTGRRGGYNEQFF.

This clone showed up just once. The V and J genes are TRBV9 and TRBJ2-5; 10 bases align to TRBD2. J gave up 2 bases and V 6 bases, and 10 bases lay outside the gene matches. The CDR3 covers 16 residues. Germline V gives CDR1 SGDLS, CDR2 YYNGEE. The CDR3, as DNA: TGTGCCAGCACCCTAATGAGCGGGGGGGAACAAGAGACCCAGTACTTC. Its translation: CASTLMSGGEQETQYF.

The rearrangement uses TRBV7-9 and TRBJ2-1; 8 bases are a match to TRBD1. Germline CDR1 and CDR2: SEHNR and FQNEAQ (reference sequence). V was clipped by 4 bases and J by 8 bases; unmatched bases: 10. There are 15 residues in the CDR3. CDR3 nucleotides: TGTGCCAGCAGCTCGGACAGGGAAGTTTCATATGAGCAGTTCTTC. This translates into CASSSDREVSYEQFF.

The rearrangement uses TRBV4-1 and TRBJ1-2; weak D call: TRBD1 (6 bases). From germline, CDR1 is MGHRA and CDR2 YSYEKL. The CDR3 consists of 14 residues. Trimming took 3 bases from V and 3 from J, leaving 11 bases between them. The DNA of the CDR3 is TGCGCCAGCAGCCAGGGGGGGCTTGACTATGGCTACACCTTC. This encodes CASSQGGLDYGYTF.

The V and J genes are TRBV7-2 and TRBJ2-1; D gene uncertain. Trimming left V 5 bases short and J 1 base short, with 12 bases between. The CDR3 is 15 residues long. Germline assignment: CDR1 SGHTA and CDR2 FQGNSA. The CDR3 nucleotides are TGTGCCAGCAGCGTGGATAGAGGATCCTACAATGAGCAGTTCTTC. The encoded protein is CASSVDRGSYNEQFF.

The chain uses TRBV7-3 and TRBJ1-5, with TRBD1 matching over 7 bases. The CDR3 extends over 17 amino acids. With 4 bases clipped from V and 3 bases from J, the junction kept 12 bases outside the gene matches. Germline V gene lookup returns CDR1 SGHTA and CDR2 FQGTGA. This CDR3 is CASSSRTGRGNNQPQHF. In DNA form, the CDR3 reads TGTGCCAGCAGCTCCAGGACAGGAAGGGGGAACAATCAGCCCCAGCATTTT.

CDR3 sequence (DNA): TGTGCCATCAGTGAAACAGCATACGAGCAGTACTTC. The encoded protein is CAISETAYEQYF. The chain employs TRBV10-3 and TRBJ2-5; no definite D call. Gene TRBJ2-7 matches the end of the DNA better, so the J call may be wrong. The CDR3 is 12 residues long. The V gene's germline CDR1 is ENHRY and CDR2 SYGVKD.

This chain connects TRBV5-1 to TRBJ2-6; 7 nucleotides align to TRBD1. This CDR3 region has 18 residues. Germline lookup yields CDR1 SGHRS and CDR2 YFSETQ. V shed 4 bases and J 0 bases; nucleotides not matched to a gene: 10. The CDR3 reads CASSPLRDSSSGANVLTF. CDR3 nucleotide sequence: TGCGCCAGCAGCCCACTCCGGGACAGCTCCTCTGGGGCCAACGTCCTGACTTTC. Based on the CDR3 plus reference TRBV5-1 and TRBJ2-6, the full variable domain is KAGVTQTPRYLIKTRGQQVTLSCSPISGHRSVSWYQQTPGQGLQFLFEYFSETQRNKGNFPGRFSGRQFSNSRSEMNVSTLELGDSALYLCASSPLRDSSSGANVLTFGAGSRLTVL.

The V and J genes are TRBV5-6 and TRBJ2-3; TRBD1 agrees at 10 bases. Losses at the gene ends were 3 bases for V and 0 bases for J; bases not matched to a gene: 10. CDR3 length: 18 residues. Germline V CDR1 and CDR2: SGHDT, YYEEEE. This chain's CDR3 is CASSSTSTGGPSTDTQYF. For the CDR3, the DNA is TGTGCCAGCAGCTCCACGTCGACAGGGGGCCCTAGCACAGATACGCAGTATTTT.

This chain uses TRBV6-9 with TRBJ1-1; D remains unclear. The length of the CDR3 is 11 residues. Trimming stripped 5 bases from V and 5 bases from J, with 6 bases between. Germline V gene sequence: CDR1 MNHGY, CDR2 SVAAGI. CDR3 in amino acids: CASSRRTEAFF. CDR3 in DNA: TGTGCCAGCAGTAGACGAACTGAAGCTTTCTTT.

The chain joins TRBV28 to TRBJ1-6; 9 bases match TRBD1. The germline V gene has CDR1 MDHEN and CDR2 SYDVKM. This CDR3 contains 15 residues. J lost 6 bases, V lost 9 bases, and 9 bases had no gene match. The CDR3 nucleotides are TGTGCCAGTACTTCCCGGGACAGGGTTAATTCACCCCTCCACTTT. Translation: CASTSRDRVNSPLHF.

V usage is TRBV7-6 and J usage is TRBJ2-1, with 11 bases fitting TRBD2. The germline V gene has CDR1 SGHVS and CDR2 FNYEAQ. The CDR3 is 16 amino acids. The J segment lost 3 bases and the V segment lost 2 bases, leaving 3 bases of the junction unmatched. CDR3 amino acids: CASSLLAGGYYNEQFF. In DNA, the CDR3 is TGTGCCAGCAGCTTACTAGCGGGGGGATACTACAATGAGCAGTTCTTC.